One T cell receptor beta chain is described in this entry. No antigen is known for it. The Oncomine TCR Beta short-read assay sequenced DNA from cultured CD4+ T cells. TCRdb independently ran MiXCR on the PCR reads; one entry per CDR3 protein. The table includes over 15,000 distinct CDR3 sequences, about 73% detected once. These data are taken from a study of vaccination and CD4 T cells after COVID-19. Study-level background: The stimulus for the cells was overlapping spike peptides derived from SARS-CoV-2, HCoV-NL63, HCoV-OC43 and HCoV-229E.

V gave up 3 bases and J gave up 8 bases; unmatched junction bases: 7. CDR3 size: 14 residues. Specified treatment: approximately 10-day PBMC culture with coronavirus spike peptide pools or control peptides (ViraFEST assay). Findings and limits, study-wide: Spike mono-reactivity was evident in 304 of the 307 vaccine-specific clones derived from convalescent patients.

The sample consisted of CD4+ T cells from blood, cultured in vitro. The TCR originated in a human donor who had recovered from COVID-19. The chain carries TRBV12-3 or TRBV12-4 and TRBJ1-2; 9 bases line up with TRBD1. CDR3 in amino acids: CASSFRQGEGGYTF. The CDR3 DNA reads TGTGCCAGCAGTTTTCGACAGGGGGAGGGGGGCTACACCTTC.